This passage covers 27 T cell receptor beta chains from one sample sequenced in a study of T cells after yellow fever vaccination (dated by TCRdb to the late 2010s). Reading the label with the study, this specimen's treatment or condition is: live attenuated yellow fever vaccine strain. The library was made by 5' RACE. Sequencing took place on an Illumina HiSeq 2500. In-frame beta chains were kept once TCRdb had trimmed the public reads at Q25 with fastp and called clones with MiXCR. CDR3 protein sequences are deduplicated, and each keeps its most common genes and DNA. In this sample the table shows 500,000 to 650,000 distinct CDR3 sequences, about a sixth of which occur a single time. The leading ten clones occupy roughly 17% of the sample. Sequences were derived from PBMCs, sampled 4 to 5 days after the first yellow fever vaccination. These receptors all come from a young man who received the YFV17D yellow fever vaccine.

In DNA, the CDR3 is TGCGCCAGCAGTGAGGCCCTCTCCTACGAGCAGTACTTC. This codes for CASSEALSYEQYF. The V call is TRBV10-2, the J call TRBJ2-7; D gene ambiguous. V gave up 2 bases and J gave up 0 bases, with 5 bases separating them. CDR1 and CDR2 from the germline V gene are WSHSY and SAAADI. CDR3 length equals 13 residues.

The chain joins TRBV24-1 to TRBJ2-3; D remains ambiguous. This CDR3 has 12 residues. The V end was cut by 5 bases, the J end by 2 bases, with 4 bases between. The germline V gene has CDR1 KGHDR and CDR2 SFDVKD. As DNA, the CDR3 is TGTGCCACCAGTGCTTTCACAGATACGCAGTATTTT. This encodes CATSAFTDTQYF.

This clonotype was observed a few times. This chain uses TRBV11-1 with TRBJ2-1, with 11 bases aligning to TRBD2. The CDR3 loop spans 16 amino acids. The junction had 8 bases not matched to a gene; V was cut back by 5 bases and J by 5 bases. CDR1 SGHAT and CDR2 FQDESV come from the germline V gene (reference sequence). The CDR3 nucleotides are TGTGCCAGCAGCCCCGCCCTAGCGGGGGGACACAATGAGCAGTTCTTC. As protein: CASSPALAGGHNEQFF.

This clonotype occurred a few times. The rearrangement links TRBV10-3 to TRBJ2-3; tentatively, D is TRBD2 (6 bases). CDR1 is ENHRY and CDR2 is SYGVKD in the germline V gene. The ends were cut back, 8 bases at V and 2 bases at J, with 11 bases in the middle. The CDR3 length is 13 residues. CDR3: CAIGSGNTDTQYF. CDR3 bases: TGTGCCATCGGTAGCGGCAACACAGATACGCAGTATTTT.

The rearrangement uses TRBV12-3 or TRBV12-4 and TRBJ1-3, with a weak D call TRBD1 (5 bases). The CDR3 loop spans 14 amino acids. Trimming took off 7 bases at V and 4 bases at J, with 14 bases between the two ends. The CDR3 region has the DNA TGTGCCAGCACCATAGGGACGGCAGGAAACACCATATATTTT. It is translated as CASTIGTAGNTIYF.

This clonotype was recorded many times. The chain has TRBV6-5 and TRBJ1-1, with D unclear. CDR1 MNHEY and CDR2 SVGAGI come from the germline V gene. This CDR3 is built from 14 residues. The ends were cut back, 2 bases at V and 5 bases at J, with 12 bases in the middle. The CDR3 loop reads CASSYHQVGTEAFF. The CDR3 DNA follows: TGTGCCAGCAGTTACCACCAGGTAGGAACTGAAGCTTTCTTT.

This clonotype has only a few counts. The chain uses TRBV29-1 and TRBJ2-5, with D perhaps given as TRBD1 or TRBD2 (7 bases each). The CDR3 has 13 amino acids. Germline V gives CDR1 SQVTM, CDR2 ANQGSEA. The V gene lost 1 base and the J gene lost 5 bases, with 11 bases spanning the gap. The DNA for the CDR3 is TGCAGCGTTGAAGGGCAGGGGGGGGAGACCCAGTACTTC. This sequence encodes CSVEGQGGETQYF.

The J gene is TRBJ2-7, the V gene TRBV7-2, with D tentatively TRBD1 or TRBD2 (7 bases each). Germline V CDR1 and CDR2: SGHTA, FQGNSA. V gave up 0 bases and J gave up 6 bases, with 12 bases separating them. The CDR3 is 14 amino acids. The CDR3 region has the DNA TGTGCCAGCAGCTTAGCGTTCAGGGGGGGCGAGCAGTACTTC. Translating gives CASSLAFRGGEQYF.

This clonotype has just a few counts. The chain uses TRBV7-2 and TRBJ1-6; no definite D call. Trimming stripped 1 base from V and 3 bases from J, with 10 bases between. This CDR3 contains 16 residues. The germline gives CDR1 SGHTA, CDR2 FQGNSA. CDR3 residues: CASSLVSRHYNSPLHF. The CDR3 DNA reads TGTGCCAGCAGCTTAGTTTCACGGCACTATAATTCACCCCTCCACTTT.

This chain uses TRBV2 with TRBJ2-1; D uncertain. V lost 5 bases to trimming and J lost 12 bases, with 8 bases between them. The CDR3 totals 10 residues. Per germline, CDR1 SNHLY and CDR2 FYNNEI. CDR3 region: CASSRSGQFF. Here the CDR3 DNA reads TGTGCCAGCAGTAGGAGTGGGCAGTTCTTC.

V usage is TRBV28 and J usage is TRBJ2-5; 13 bases agree with TRBD2. The CDR3 is made up of 17 amino acids. The germline V gene encodes CDR1 MDHEN and CDR2 SYDVKM. V shed 4 bases and J 4 bases; nucleotides not matched to a gene: 9. In nucleotides, the CDR3 is TGTGCCAGCAGTTCACTAGCGGGGGGGCCGTGGGGAGAGACCCAGTACTTC. It translates to CASSSLAGGPWGETQYF.

The chain carries TRBV20-1 and TRBJ2-1, with 9 bases aligning to TRBD2. The CDR3 extends over 15 amino acids. After removal of 6 bases from V and 4 bases from J, the junction contained 10 bases not matched to a gene. Germline V gene data show CDR1 as DFQATT and CDR2 as SNEGSKA (reference sequence). In DNA, the CDR3 is TGCAGTGCCCCCGAGGCGGGGGGGCCTTACAATGAGCAGTTCTTC. Translated, it gives CSAPEAGGPYNEQFF.

This clonotype was counted a few times. This sequence joins TRBV4-1 and TRBJ2-2, with D perhaps matching TRBD2 (6 bases). Trimming stripped 4 bases from V and 2 bases from J, with 11 bases between. Germline lookup yields CDR1 MGHRA and CDR2 YSYEKL. This CDR3 has 15 amino acids. CDR3 region: CASSRPSANTGELFF. Written as DNA, the CDR3 is TGCGCCAGCAGCCGACCTAGCGCCAACACCGGGGAGCTGTTTTTT.

The chain carries TRBV6-1 and TRBJ2-1, with D unresolved. V was trimmed by 3 bases and J by 4 bases, leaving 4 bases between them. The CDR3 runs to 12 residues. CDR1 is MNHNS, CDR2 SASEGT, per germline. CDR3: CASSDRYNEQFF. The CDR3 nucleotides read TGTGCCAGCAGTGACAGGTACAATGAGCAGTTCTTC.

This chain links TRBV6-1 with TRBJ2-7, with TRBD1 identical over 10 bases. The CDR3 length is 14 residues. Germline assignment: CDR1 MNHNS and CDR2 SASEGT. The ends lost 6 bases at V and 5 bases at J; junction bases unmatched: 7. The CDR3 DNA reads as TGTGCCAGCAGGATGACAGGGGGCTTTGACGAGCAGTACGTC. It specifies CASRMTGGFDEQYV.

This clonotype was picked up a small number of times. V usage is TRBV4-1 and J usage is TRBJ1-1, with D hard to call. V dropped 4 bases and J dropped 11 bases, with 23 bases sitting between them. Per the germline V gene, CDR1 is MGHRA and CDR2 is YSYEKL. The CDR3 sequence is 15 residues long. The CDR3 loop reads CASSPSTLSGLWAFF. In DNA, the CDR3 is TGCGCCAGCAGCCCCTCGACTCTCAGCGGACTCTGGGCTTTCTTT.

In its sample, this clonotype was seen a few times. The gene calls are TRBV12-3 or TRBV12-4 and TRBJ2-3; 14 bases line up with TRBD2. V dropped 6 bases and J dropped 3; count of bases not matched to a gene: 2. The CDR3 contains 15 residues. The CDR3 sequence: CASRTSGGATDTQYF. The CDR3, as DNA: TGTGCCAGCAGGACTAGCGGGGGGGCGACAGATACGCAGTATTTT.

The CDR3 region has the DNA TGTGCCAGCAGCCCCTCGTCGCCGAACAGGGGGCGCACAGATACGCAGTATTTT. Amino acids: CASSPSSPNRGRTDTQYF. The genes are TRBV21-1 and TRBJ2-3; TRBD1, the D gene given by the table, was not confirmed from the DNA. TRBV21-1 corresponds to a pseudogene. This CDR3 spans 18 amino acids.

This clonotype was picked up a small number of times. V is TRBV7-2 and J is TRBJ1-6; 7 positions match TRBD1. Germline values: CDR1 SGHTA, CDR2 FQGNSA. The CDR3 covers 14 residues. V lost 6 bases to trimming and J lost 10 bases; unmatched junction nucleotides: 9. CDR3 residues: CASRENRGGSPLHF. The CDR3 coding sequence is TGTGCCAGCAGGGAAAACAGGGGAGGATCACCCCTCCACTTT.

The chain recombines TRBV4-3 with TRBJ2-3; perhaps TRBD2 as D (6 bases). There are 18 residues in the CDR3. The V gene's germline CDR1 is LGHNA and CDR2 YSLEER. V shed 3 bases and J shed 2 bases, with 21 bases lying between them. Here the CDR3 reads CASSQSGAMGGNTDTQYF. CDR3 sequence (DNA): TGCGCCAGCAGCCAGAGCGGTGCTATGGGGGGAAACACAGATACGCAGTATTTT.

The rearrangement uses TRBV20-1 and TRBJ2-2; TRBD1 or TRBD2 may be the D gene (6 bases each). The CDR3 loop spans 16 amino acids. Looked up from germline, CDR1 is DFQATT and CDR2 is SNEGSKA (reference sequence). V was trimmed by 2 bases and J by 2 bases, leaving 15 bases between them. CDR3 amino acids: CSARKGGRVNTGELFF. CDR3 nucleotide sequence: TGCAGTGCTAGAAAGGGGGGAAGGGTTAACACCGGGGAGCTGTTTTTT.

This chain links TRBV30 with TRBJ1-1, with 7 bases matching TRBD1. The V gene end was trimmed by 6 bases and the J gene end by 5 bases; junction bases not matched to a gene: 9. The germline CDR1 and CDR2 sequences are GTSNPN and SVGIG (reference sequence). This CDR3 is 13 amino acids long. CDR3 in DNA: TGTGCCTGCACGAACAGGGGTCGGACTGAAGCTTTCTTT. As protein: CACTNRGRTEAFF.

The V call is TRBV27, the J call TRBJ2-5; 7 nucleotides agree with TRBD1. Per the germline V gene, CDR1 is MNHEY and CDR2 is SMNVEV (reference sequence). The CDR3 sequence is 17 residues long. The junction had 18 bases not matched to a gene; V was cut back by 7 bases and J by 4 bases. Here the CDR3 reads CASISRHRGTPRETQYF. In nucleotides, the CDR3 is TGTGCCAGCATCTCCAGACACAGGGGAACCCCGAGAGAGACCCAGTACTTC.

The chain couples TRBV6-1 to TRBJ2-7; maybe TRBD2 (6 bases). The germline V and J ends were trimmed by 6 bases and 4 bases, with 10 bases remaining between them. From germline, CDR1 is MNHNS and CDR2 SASEGT. The CDR3 extends over 12 amino acids. The CDR3 region has the DNA TGTGCCAGCAGGCGGGACGGATACGAGCAGTACGTC. It specifies CASRRDGYEQYV.

This clonotype showed up just a few times. The chain is built from TRBV15 and TRBJ1-5; 7 bases align to TRBD1. Germline CDR1 and CDR2: LNHNV and YYDKDF (reference sequence). V shed 5 bases and J 7 bases; nucleotides not matched to a gene: 5. The length of the CDR3 is 13 residues. In DNA, the CDR3 is TGTGCCACCAGCCGACAGGGCGACCAGCCCCAGCATTTT. Its protein is CATSRQGDQPQHF.

This clonotype came up a few times. The rearrangement links TRBV19 to TRBJ2-1, with D unclear. The germline V gene has CDR1 LNHDA and CDR2 SQIVND (reference sequence). V was pared by 5 bases and J by 14 bases, with 16 bases between. This CDR3 is 12 amino acids long. CDR3 bases: TGTGCCAGTAGTCCTCCCGGGCTAGAGGAGTTCTTC. Its translation: CASSPPGLEEFF.

This rearrangement joins TRBV6-1 to TRBJ2-2; TRBD2 matches 11 bases. V lost 6 bases and J lost 4; bases outside the gene matches: 7. This CDR3 contains 16 residues. CDR1 is MNHNS, CDR2 SASEGT, per germline. CDR3: CASRLSLAGGTGELFF. The CDR3 region has the DNA TGTGCCAGCAGGCTCAGTCTAGCGGGGGGCACCGGGGAGCTGTTTTTT.